This T cell receptor beta chain comes out of a study of post-analysis software for immune sequencing data. This clonotype was counted a few times. Antigen unknown. CDR1 is SGHTA, CDR2 FQGNSA, per germline. CDR3 length: 12 residues. V lost 7 bases to trimming and J lost 6 bases, with 12 bases between them. Carried by the TCR beta cDNA libraries were unique molecular identifiers. MiXCR, run by TCRdb on the PCR reads, gives a single entry per CDR3 protein. The sample lists about 820,000 distinct CDR3 sequences, around 53% occurring once. Overall study results and limits: There were a few TRBV segments more frequent in patients than controls, and TRBV5-6, TRBV5-1 and TRBV20-1 were among them.

The chain carries TRBV7-2 and TRBJ1-2, with a tentative D call TRBD1 (5 bases). The sample was blood. This TCR was sampled from a girl aged 10-17 years with multiple sclerosis. The CDR3 spells CASTRQGNGYTF. Here the CDR3 DNA reads TGTGCCAGCACCCGCCAGGGAAATGGCTACACCTTC.